This TCR beta chain emerged from a study of shared clonotypes between healthy human individuals. The assay was immunoSEQ multiplex PCR, and TCRdb's table has in-frame clones only and misses some. The profile shows 950,000 to 1,300,000 clones, more than 60% of them singletons. Memory CD4+ cells were the fraction left after CD45RA+ naive selection. In germline, CDR1 is MNHNS, CDR2 SASEGT. The CDR3 has 15 residues. V lost 5 bases to trimming and J lost 4 bases, with 12 bases between them. V and J are TRBV6-1 and TRBJ2-6; no definite D call. The sequence came from a young man in good health. The sequencing sample was made of memory CD4+ T cells sorted from blood. Subset in this sample: CD45RA-negative fraction. The DNA of the CDR3 is TGTGCCAGCAGTTTTGCAGGAACCGGGGCCAACGTCCTGACTTTC. This translates into CASSFAGTGANVLTF.